This is a list of T cell receptor beta chains from one sample in a study of blood T cell repertoires in COVID-19. Profiling relied on immunoSEQ multiplex PCR, and the TCRdb table lists in-frame clones only, not all of them. The sample lists more than 65,000 clones, 75% to 90% occurring once. Sequencing was done on a sample of peripheral blood. The source is a man in his fifties or sixties with active or convalescent COVID-19. The CDR3 runs from the conserved cysteine through the conserved F or W. The D gene is left open where the match is weak. Not all rows give a size; the values are once, few, many and, for expanded clones, a class.

clone size	V gene	J gene	D gene	CDR3 protein	CDR3 DNA
-	TRBV11-2	TRBJ2-1	-	CASSLGLGTYNEQFF	TGTGCCAGCAGCTTAGGGCTAGGTACCTACAATGAGCAGTTCTTC
once	TRBV6-4	TRBJ2-3	-	CASSVEAADTQYF	TGTGCCAGCAGTGTTGAAGCGGCGGATACGCAGTATTTT
-	TRBV6-6	TRBJ1-4	-	CASSYPQPNEKLFF	TGTGCCAGCAGTTACCCACAGCCAAATGAAAAACTGTTTTTT
-	TRBV2	TRBJ1-2	-	CASSEAVGGTYGYTF	TGTGCCAGCAGTGAAGCAGTGGGGGGGACGTATGGCTACACCTTC
-	TRBV7-9	TRBJ2-7	-	CASSLGLTWDEQYF	TGTGCCAGCAGCTTAGGTCTGACATGGGACGAGCAGTACTTC
-	TRBV10-3	TRBJ1-2	TRBD1	CAISEDGQGAFYGYTF	TGTGCCATCAGTGAGGATGGACAGGGGGCTTTCTATGGCTACACCTTC
once	TRBV19	TRBJ1-1	TRBD1	CASSIITGGNTEAFF	TGTGCCAGTAGTATAATAACAGGGGGCAACACTGAAGCTTTCTTT
-	TRBV10-2	TRBJ1-1	-	CAAKQGNTEAFF	TGCGCCGCGAAACAGGGAAACACTGAAGCTTTCTTT
-	TRBV7-2	TRBJ2-5	TRBD1	CASSSLGQGAPGETQYF	TGTGCCAGCAGCTCATTGGGGCAGGGGGCGCCGGGAGAGACCCAGTACTTC
-	TRBV11-2	TRBJ1-1	-	CASSSILTQGNTEAFF	TGTGCCAGCAGCTCCATACTGACTCAGGGGAACACTGAAGCTTTCTTT
few	TRBV5-4	TRBJ2-2	-	CASSLALGGATGELFF	TGTGCCAGCAGCTTGGCCTTGGGCGGGGCCACCGGGGAGCTGTTTTTT
-	TRBV6-6	TRBJ1-1	TRBD1	CASSDRGNTEAFF	TGTGCCAGCAGTGACAGGGGAAACACTGAAGCTTTCTTT
-	TRBV6-5	TRBJ2-3	-	CASVSADTQYF	TGTGCCAGCGTTAGTGCGGATACGCAGTATTTT
few	TRBV9	TRBJ1-1	-	CASSEDSSNTEAFF	TGTGCCAGCAGCGAGGACAGCTCCAACACTGAAGCTTTCTTT
-	TRBV5-1	TRBJ2-2	-	CASSLTGNTGELFF	TGCGCCAGCAGCTTGACAGGGAACACCGGGGAGCTGTTTTTT
-	TRBV7-8	TRBJ2-3	TRBD2	CASSLALGGRGGKDTQYF	TGTGCCAGCAGCTTAGCGCTGGGGGGTCGCGGGGGGAAGGATACGCAGTATTTT
-	TRBV3-1/TRBV3-2	TRBJ1-3	TRBD1	CASSPNDRGPGNTIYF	TGTGCCAGCAGCCCGAATGACAGGGGGCCTGGAAACACCATATATTTT
-	TRBV6-2/TRBV6-3	TRBJ2-7	TRBD1	CASSSGQGASYEQYF	TGTGCCAGCAGTTCGGGACAGGGGGCGTCCTACGAGCAGTACTTC
-	TRBV29-1	TRBJ1-4	TRBD1	CSAAQGTTNEKLFF	TGCAGCGCCGCACAGGGGACAACTAATGAAAAACTGTTTTTT
few	TRBV7-2	TRBJ1-3	-	CASSLVEGDGNTIYF	TGTGCCAGCAGCTTAGTGGAGGGTGACGGAAACACCATATATTTT
-	TRBV5-1	TRBJ1-3	TRBD1	CASSLLGGTGGNTIYF	TGCGCCAGCAGCTTGTTAGGCGGGACAGGAGGAAACACCATATATTTT
-	TRBV19	TRBJ2-1	-	CASMGGPSSYNEQFF	TGTGCCAGTATGGGGGGGCCAAGCTCCTACAATGAGCAGTTCTTC
-	TRBV9	TRBJ2-1	-	CASSGGDRFSSYNEQFF	TGTGCCAGCAGCGGGGGAGACAGGTTTAGCTCCTACAATGAGCAGTTCTTC
once	TRBV19	TRBJ1-4	TRBD1	CASSIWTGPLPNEKLFF	TGTGCCAGTAGTATCTGGACAGGGCCACTACCGAACGAAAAACTGTTTTTT
-	TRBV5-4	TRBJ2-5	TRBD1	CASSLDPPTGQETQYF	TGTGCCAGCAGCTTGGACCCTCCGACAGGGCAAGAGACCCAGTACTTC
few	TRBV6-1	TRBJ1-2	TRBD1	CASSEAAQGASGYTF	TGTGCCAGCAGTGAAGCTGCACAGGGGGCATCAGGCTACACCTTC
-	TRBV6-5	TRBJ1-2	TRBD1	CASSYSRTGGGYGYTF	TGTGCCAGCAGTTACTCGCGAACAGGGGGGGGCTATGGCTACACCTTC
-	TRBV7-2	TRBJ2-7	-	CASSFSGEQGIYEQYF	TGTGCCAGCAGCTTTTCGGGGGAACAGGGGATTTACGAGCAGTACTTC
few	TRBV3-1/TRBV3-2	TRBJ2-7	TRBD2	CASSQVLLAGGLQGYEQYF	TGTGCCAGCAGCCAAGTACTCCTAGCGGGGGGGCTCCAAGGCTACGAGCAGTACTTC
-	TRBV14	TRBJ1-1	-	CASSHRGASLMNTEAFF	TGTGCCAGCAGCCACCGCGGGGCTAGTCTCATGAACACTGAAGCTTTCTTT